Below, 25 T cell receptor beta chains from the same sample are listed, as sequenced in a study of T cell repertoires in cytomegalovirus infection. Via MiXCR, TCRdb re-called the reads, giving one row per CDR3 protein. Of about 300,000 distinct CDR3 sequences in the sample, around 25% were seen once. Material: PBMCs. These TCRs come from a human donor in good health (CMV status not recorded). Some clones in this sample may be carry-over from other donors' samples.

This chain joins TRBV29-1 and TRBJ1-1; 7 nucleotides align to TRBD1. Germline V gene lookup returns CDR1 SQVTM and CDR2 ANQGSEA. This CDR3 region has 14 residues. V lost 3 bases, J lost 4 bases, and 8 bases stayed unmatched. The CDR3 is CSVDVTGWITEAFF. For the CDR3, the DNA is TGCAGCGTTGACGTGACAGGGTGGATCACTGAAGCTTTCTTT. Together with reference TRBV29-1 and TRBJ1-1, the CDR3 gives the full variable domain: SAVISQKPSRDICQRGTSLTIQCQVDSQVTMMFWYRQQPGQSLTLIATANQGSEATYESGFVIDKFPISRPNLTFSTLTVSNMSPEDSSIYLCSVDVTGWITEAFFGQGTRLTVV.

In its sample, this clonotype is medium-sized. The CDR3 DNA sequence: TGTGCCAGCAGCTCCCATGAGCGCCGAGTGAGGTCGAATGAGCAGTTCTTC. Translating it yields CASSSHERRVRSNEQFF. V gene TRBV7-8 combines with J gene TRBJ2-1; D not certain. CDR1 SGHVS and CDR2 FQNEAQ come from the germline V gene. V gave up 4 bases and J gave up 7 bases, with 23 bases separating them. The CDR3 loop spans 17 amino acids.

In the case of this clonotype: Just one base apart from a much larger clone, this may be a read error. The conserved closing phenylalanine or tryptophan is absent in this CDR3, likely reflecting a read error. The V and J genes are TRBV4-1 and TRBJ2-2; D not resolved. Germline CDR1 and CDR2: MGHRA and YSYEKL. CDR3 length equals 13 residues. V was shortened by 2 bases and J by 7 bases, with 8 bases between the two germline ends. The CDR3 loop reads CASSQRVVGELFL. Written as DNA, the CDR3 is TGCGCCAGCAGCCAAAGGGTAGTCGGGGAGCTGTTTCTT.

Only one count was recorded for this clonotype. This chain connects TRBV5-1 to TRBJ1-5; 12 nucleotides align to TRBD1. This CDR3 spans 15 amino acids. The V and J ends lost 4 bases and 7 bases, in that order; junction bases with no gene match: 6. Germline V gives CDR1 SGHRS, CDR2 YFSETQ. The CDR3 DNA reads TGCGCCAGCAGCCCCGGGACAGGGGGCGGACAGCCCCAGCATTTT. This gives the protein CASSPGTGGGQPQHF.

The rearrangement uses TRBV11-2 and TRBJ2-5; D perhaps matches TRBD2 (6 bases). V dropped 4 bases and J dropped 10 bases, with 22 bases sitting between them. CDR1 is SGHAT and CDR2 is FQNNGV in the germline V gene. There are 15 residues in the CDR3. CDR3 region: CASSSPFGGGRDQYF. The CDR3 nucleotides read TGTGCCAGCAGCTCCCCTTTTGGGGGAGGAAGAGACCAGTACTTC.

The chain recombines TRBV29-1 with TRBJ1-5; 9 nucleotides match TRBD1. The V gene's germline CDR1 is SQVTM and CDR2 ANQGSEA. This CDR3 region has 13 residues. V trimming: 7 bases; J trimming: 9 bases; junction bases outside the gene matches: 10. The CDR3 region is CSAVSGTGMPQHF. Here the CDR3 DNA reads TGCAGCGCCGTTTCCGGGACAGGGATGCCCCAGCATTTT.

This clonotype was found a few times. The rearrangement uses TRBV5-1 and TRBJ2-3, with TRBD2 matching 8 bases. The germline CDR1 and CDR2 sequences are SGHRS and YFSETQ. Trimming took 7 bases from V and 4 from J; bases not matched to a gene: 8. The CDR3 length is 14 residues. CDR3 region: CASFQRGRADTQYF. In nucleotides, the CDR3 is TGCGCCAGCTTCCAGCGGGGGCGGGCAGATACGCAGTATTTT.

This clonotype was observed many times. The genes are TRBV25-1 and TRBJ1-6, with D hard to call. Germline V lookup: CDR1 MGHDK, CDR2 SYGVNS. The CDR3 totals 16 residues. V dropped 4 bases and J dropped 4 bases, with 14 bases sitting between them. The CDR3 protein is CASSGSHGMYNSPLHF. The CDR3, as DNA: TGTGCCAGCAGTGGGTCGCACGGAATGTATAATTCACCCCTCCACTTT. Based on the CDR3 plus reference TRBV25-1 and TRBJ1-6, the full variable domain is EADIYQTPRYLVIGTGKKITLECSQTMGHDKMYWYQQDPGMELHLIHYSYGVNSTEKGDLSSESTVSRIRTEHFPLTLESARPSHTSQYLCASSGSHGMYNSPLHFGNGTRLTVT.

The chain links TRBV2 to TRBJ2-3; D remains unclear. Germline V CDR1 and CDR2: SNHLY, FYNNEI. Between the trimmed V and J ends, which lost 4 bases and 0 bases, there was a span of 11 bases. This CDR3 comprises 15 residues. CDR3 loop: CASSGAFTSTDTQYF. The CDR3 region has the DNA TGTGCCAGCAGTGGGGCATTTACTAGCACAGATACGCAGTATTTT. The full variable domain, with the rest looked up from reference TRBV2 and TRBJ2-3, is EPEVTQTPSHQVTQMGQEVILRCVPISNHLYFYWYRQILGQKVEFLVSFYNNEISEKSEIFDDQFSVERPDGSNFTLKIRSTKLEDSAMYFCASSGAFTSTDTQYFGPGTRLTVL.

This clonotype was detected many times. V is TRBV7-6 and J is TRBJ2-2; D gene ambiguous. This CDR3 is 13 amino acids long. The V and J ends lost 3 bases and 5 bases respectively, with 7 bases between them. CDR1 is SGHVS, CDR2 FNYEAQ, per germline. CDR3 region: CASSFWQTGELFF. In DNA form, the CDR3 reads TGTGCCAGCAGCTTTTGGCAGACCGGGGAGCTGTTTTTT.

The V call is TRBV28, the J call TRBJ2-6; D gene unclear. Germline values: CDR1 MDHEN, CDR2 SYDVKM. The CDR3 length is 17 residues. Trimming pared 1 base from V and 0 bases from J, leaving 10 bases between. The CDR3 DNA is TGTGCCAGCAGTTTATCCGTGGGGAACTCTGGGGCCAACGTCCTGACTTTC. It translates to CASSLSVGNSGANVLTF.

The sample holds many counts of this clonotype. The genes are TRBV7-8 and TRBJ2-5; 9 nucleotides line up with TRBD2. V shed 6 bases, J shed 6 bases, and the junction held 11 bases outside the gene matches. Germline V gene data show CDR1 as SGHVS and CDR2 as FQNEAQ. This CDR3 has 15 residues. CDR3 DNA: TGTGCCAGCAGGTCCTCAGAGACTAGCGGCCAGACCCAGTACTTC. Translated: CASRSSETSGQTQYF.

This clonotype was seen a handful of times. The rearrangement links TRBV20-1 to TRBJ2-3, with 8 bases identical to TRBD2. Trimming took 3 bases from V and 5 from J; bases not matched to a gene: 7. Germline values: CDR1 DFQATT, CDR2 SNEGSKA (reference sequence). This CDR3 region has 14 residues. In DNA form, the CDR3 reads TGCAGTGCTAGGGCCCGGGGGGGCGTAGATACGCAGTATTTT. It translates to CSARARGGVDTQYF.

V usage is TRBV12-5 and J usage is TRBJ2-1; 9 bases align to TRBD1. The CDR3 has 15 amino acids. The germline CDR1 and CDR2 sequences are LGHNT and FRNRAP. V shed 6 bases, J shed 5 bases, and the junction held 8 bases outside the gene matches. The CDR3 coding sequence is TGTGCTAGTGGCAAGGGACAGGGTTCGGACAATGAGCAGTTCTTC. Protein: CASGKGQGSDNEQFF.

Ten or more counts support this clonotype. V is TRBV27 and J is TRBJ2-1, with a possible D match to TRBD2 (5 bases). Trimming took 0 bases from V and 0 from J, leaving 12 bases between them. This CDR3 is built from 17 residues. From germline, CDR1 is MNHEY and CDR2 SMNVEV (reference sequence). CDR3 sequence (DNA): TGTGCCAGCAGTTTATCACCTAGCTTAAGCTCCTACAATGAGCAGTTCTTC. Residues: CASSLSPSLSSYNEQFF.

This clonotype was counted only a few times. The chain combines TRBV12-3 or TRBV12-4 with TRBJ1-1; D gene unclear. V shed 3 bases and J shed 1 base, with 9 bases lying between them. This CDR3 is 14 amino acids long. The CDR3 nucleotides are TGTGCCAGCAGTTTGGATGAGGGGAACACTGAAGCTTTCTTT. This sequence encodes CASSLDEGNTEAFF.

Many counts were recorded for this clonotype. V usage is TRBV11-2 and J usage is TRBJ2-1; D is ambiguous. The CDR3 totals 15 residues. Trimming took 6 bases from V and 5 from J, leaving 17 bases between them. Germline V lookup: CDR1 SGHAT, CDR2 FQNNGV. CDR3 residues: CASSFELGQNNEQFF. The CDR3 DNA reads TGTGCCAGCAGTTTCGAGCTAGGCCAAAACAATGAGCAGTTCTTC.

This clonotype came up many times. The chain uses TRBV28 and TRBJ2-3; D might be TRBD2 (6 bases). V gave up 6 bases and J gave up 3 bases, with 16 bases separating them. CDR1 is MDHEN, CDR2 SYDVKM, per germline. The CDR3 contains 15 residues. CDR3 sequence: CASRPGGPVTDTQYF. CDR3 coding DNA: TGTGCCAGCAGGCCCGGAGGGCCTGTTACAGATACGCAGTATTTT.

J is TRBJ2-7 and V is TRBV28, with 7 positions matching TRBD1. The junction had 9 bases not matched to a gene; V was cut back by 6 bases and J by 4 bases. The germline V gene has CDR1 MDHEN and CDR2 SYDVKM. The CDR3 covers 14 residues. CDR3 loop: CASRQPGQSYEQYF. The DNA of the CDR3 is TGTGCCAGCAGGCAACCGGGACAGAGTTACGAGCAGTACTTC. The variable domain in full, completed from reference TRBV28 and TRBJ2-7, reads DVKVTQSSRYLVKRTGEKVFLECVQDMDHENMFWYRQDPGLGLRLIYFSYDVKMKEKGDIPEGYSVSREKKERFSLILESASTNQTSMYLCASRQPGQSYEQYFGPGTRLTVT.

The chain couples TRBV7-6 to TRBJ2-1; D might be TRBD2 (5 bases). V was clipped by 3 bases and J by 2 bases, with 11 bases between them. Germline V gives CDR1 SGHVS, CDR2 FNYEAQ. The CDR3 runs 15 residues. The CDR3 bases are TGTGCCAGCAGCTTCAGCGGAGCTGCCTACAATGAGCAGTTCTTC. It translates to CASSFSGAAYNEQFF. Together with reference TRBV7-6 and TRBJ2-1, the CDR3 gives the full variable domain: GAGVSQSPRYKVTKRGQDVALRCDPISGHVSLYWYRQALGQGPEFLTYFNYEAQQDKSGLPNDRFSAERPEGSISTLTIQRTEQRDSAMYRCASSFSGAAYNEQFFGPGTRLTVL.

The gene calls are TRBV15 and TRBJ2-1; 13 bases fit TRBD2. The CDR3 is made up of 18 amino acids. J lost 10 bases, V lost 0 bases, and 12 bases had no gene match. Per the germline V gene, CDR1 is LNHNV and CDR2 is YYDKDF (reference sequence). As DNA, the CDR3 is TGTGCCACCAGCAGAGATCTGATAGGACTAGCGGGAGACGGAGAGCAGTTCTTC. It codes for CATSRDLIGLAGDGEQFF. The complete variable domain, with remaining parts taken from reference TRBV15 and TRBJ2-1, reads DAMVIQNPRYQVTQFGKPVTLSCSQTLNHNVMYWYQQKSSQAPKLLFHYYDKDFNNEADTPDNFQSRRPNTSFCFLDIRSPGLGDTAMYLCATSRDLIGLAGDGEQFFGPGTRLTVL.

This clonotype has ten or more counts. The chain has TRBV7-3 and TRBJ2-2, with D perhaps TRBD1 (6 bases). Germline V gives CDR1 SGHTA, CDR2 FQGTGA. This CDR3 is 14 amino acids long. V gave up 5 bases and J gave up 1 base, with 8 bases separating them. CDR3 residues: CASSQQGNTGELFF. For the CDR3, the DNA is TGTGCCAGCAGCCAACAGGGGAACACCGGGGAGCTGTTTTTT.

The chain carries TRBV5-1 and TRBJ2-3; D may be TRBD2 (5 bases). The germline CDR1 and CDR2 sequences are SGHRS and YFSETQ. The CDR3 length is 15 residues. The V end lost 4 bases, the J end lost 4 bases, and 16 bases lay between the germline ends. CDR3 bases: TGCGCCAGCAGCGTGATTTCGGGGTTTGCAGATACGCAGTATTTT. Encoded protein: CASSVISGFADTQYF.

The CDR3: CASSSLLAGVETQYF. For the CDR3, the DNA is TGTGCCAGCAGCTCCCTACTAGCGGGAGTGGAGACCCAGTACTTC. This sequence joins TRBV7-2 and TRBJ2-5; TRBD2 agrees at 11 bases. Germline assignment: CDR1 SGHTA and CDR2 FQGNSA. The CDR3 is made up of 15 amino acids. V dropped 4 bases and J dropped 5; count of bases not matched to a gene: 6.

This clonotype showed up many times. CDR3 in DNA: TGTGCCAGCAGTTTACTCCCCGGACAGGGGAACACTGAAGCTTTCTTT. It is translated as CASSLLPGQGNTEAFF. The rearrangement links TRBV6-2 or TRBV6-3 to TRBJ1-1; TRBD1 aligns across 8 bases. The trim removed 4 bases at V and 1 base at J, leaving 8 bases unmatched. This CDR3 is 16 amino acids long. Germline loops: CDR1 MNHEY, CDR2 SVGEGT.